This T cell receptor (beta chain) was recorded in a study of a mutant IDH1 vaccine in newly diagnosed glioma (dated by TCRdb to the early 2020s). For the study in its entirety: Patients received eight vaccinations in weeks 1, 3, 5, 7, 11, 15, 19 and 23, corresponding to visits V03 through V10. Vaccination began 4-6 weeks after radiotherapy alone, or alongside temozolomide cycles in the chemotherapy-containing groups. The approximately 32 treated patients were approximately 62% male and roughly 40% female, with a mean age of about 38 years. Before enrollment, patients had received standard therapy of radiotherapy alone, temozolomide alone, or radiochemotherapy with temozolomide; most received the combination. Peripheral blood samples were drawn at six visits, namely V03 (baseline), V05, V07, V10, V12 and V13. For exploratory analyses, under 30 treated patients had longitudinal TCRB deep sequencing done wherever samples were available. What the study reported, not specific to this receptor: PBMC samples for TCRB deep sequencing were selected based on availability. Across multiple MHC alleles, vaccine-induced immune responses were seen in more than 80% of patients. Pseudoprogression appeared unrelated to alterations in the top peripheral T cell clonotypes detected by TCRB sequencing. It was noted by the authors that analyses of patient blood samples could not be reproduced owing to sample limitations.

Receptor libraries were prepared by the immunoSEQ multiplex PCR assay. Following the manufacturer's protocol, the hsTCRB Kit was used to amplify rearranged TCR beta chain sequences. TCRB libraries were sequenced on an Illumina MiSeq. In the paper's pipeline: The kit vendor's proprietary platform handled demultiplexing, trimming and gene mapping. TCRdb retrieved this table from immuneACCESS and kept in-frame rearrangements only. Not all clones are present; in checked studies, unresolved V genes account for under half, and no reason is known for the remainder. D and trimming were read from the DNA, whereas the V and J calls and clone size are those reported in that table. Across this sample there are around 55,000 clones, with roughly 80% seen only once. The top ten constitute more than 5.5% of the sample. This clone was counted a few times. Its antigen has not been determined. No base quality information exists; no much larger clone differs at one position.

Explained via the paper, the time point label denotes: week 23, last vaccination. Each vaccine dose was 300 ug of a 20-mer mutant IDH1 peptide in Montanide, given subcutaneously with topical imiquimod. Donors had newly diagnosed WHO grade 3 or 4 IDH1-mutant astrocytomas with loss of nuclear ATRX. The samples were drawn from NOA16, a multicentre, single-arm, open-label phase I trial in Germany that tested a mutant IDH1 peptide vaccine in humans for the first time. Genomic DNA for TCRB sequencing was isolated from EDTA blood with the DNeasy Blood and Tissue Kit. The CDR3 spans 16 residues, from the cysteine through the phenylalanine. Of the read, only the CDR3 DNA is kept; its 48 bases are in frame from base 1. V drops 0 bases and J drops 1 base, leaving 10 bases in between. From the germline V gene, CDR1 is SNHLY and CDR2 is FYNNEI.

The source material was PBMCs, sampled from a glioma patient whose treatment included an IDH1 peptide vaccine. Here the chain combines TRBV2 and TRBJ1-3; the D gene assignment is ambiguous. This TCR was recovered from a middle-aged man with glioma. CDR3 region: CASSEAWRSSGNTIYF. The sequenced DNA: TGTGCCAGCAGTGAAGCTTGGCGGTCGTCTGGAAACACCATATATTTT. Joined to the reference TRBV2 and TRBJ1-3 proteins, this CDR3 gives the full variable domain: EPEVTQTPSHQVTQMGQEVILRCVPISNHLYFYWYRQILGQKVEFLVSFYNNEISEKSEIFDDQFSVERPDGSNFTLKIRSTKLEDSAMYFCASSEAWRSSGNTIYFGEGSWLTVV.